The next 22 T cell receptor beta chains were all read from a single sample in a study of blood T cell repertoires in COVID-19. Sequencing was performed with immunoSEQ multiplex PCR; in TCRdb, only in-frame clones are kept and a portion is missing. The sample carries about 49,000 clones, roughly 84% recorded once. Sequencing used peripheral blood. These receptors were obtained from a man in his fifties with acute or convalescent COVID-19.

CDR3 region: CASSHPPVSTDTQYF. DNA of the CDR3: TGTGCCAGCAGCCACCCGCCGGTTAGCACAGATACGCAGTATTTT. V is TRBV7-9 and J is TRBJ2-3; D gene ambiguous. The CDR3 is 15 amino acids. V was pared by 5 bases and J by 0 bases, with 12 bases between. The germline gives CDR1 SEHNR, CDR2 FQNEAQ (reference sequence).

In DNA, the CDR3 is TGTGCCAGTAGTATCACCGACAGAACTAGCAATCAGCCCCAGCATTTT. As protein: CASSITDRTSNQPQHF. The chain combines TRBV19 with TRBJ1-5; possibly TRBD1 for D (5 bases). V dropped 3 bases and J dropped 0 bases, with 12 bases sitting between them. Germline lookup yields CDR1 LNHDA and CDR2 SQIVND (reference sequence). The CDR3 consists of 16 residues.

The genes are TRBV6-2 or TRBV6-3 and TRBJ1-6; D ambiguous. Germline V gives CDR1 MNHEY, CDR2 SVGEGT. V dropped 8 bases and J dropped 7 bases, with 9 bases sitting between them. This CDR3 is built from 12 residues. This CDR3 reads CASCPRNSPLHF. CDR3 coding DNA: TGTGCCAGCTGCCCCCGGAATTCACCCCTCCACTTT.

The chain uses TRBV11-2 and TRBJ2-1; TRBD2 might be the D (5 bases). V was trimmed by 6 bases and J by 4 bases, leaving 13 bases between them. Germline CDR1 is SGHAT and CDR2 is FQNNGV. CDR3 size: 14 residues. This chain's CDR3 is CASSSEGSYNEQFF. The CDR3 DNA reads TGTGCCAGCAGTTCTGAGGGATCATACAATGAGCAGTTCTTC.

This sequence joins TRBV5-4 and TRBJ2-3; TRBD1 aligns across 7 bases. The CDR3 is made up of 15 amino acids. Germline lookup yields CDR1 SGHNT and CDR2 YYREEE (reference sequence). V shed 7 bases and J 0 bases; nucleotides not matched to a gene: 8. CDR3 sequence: CASASGGASTDTQYF. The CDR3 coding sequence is TGTGCCAGCGCATCAGGGGGTGCGAGCACAGATACGCAGTATTTT.

The CDR3: CAIRRGQGIDGYTF. CDR3 nucleotide sequence: TGTGCTATTAGGCGGGGACAGGGGATCGATGGCTACACCTTC. V is TRBV19 and J is TRBJ1-2; 10 bases agree with TRBD1. CDR3 size: 14 residues. Germline CDR1 reads LNHDA; CDR2 reads SQIVND (reference sequence).

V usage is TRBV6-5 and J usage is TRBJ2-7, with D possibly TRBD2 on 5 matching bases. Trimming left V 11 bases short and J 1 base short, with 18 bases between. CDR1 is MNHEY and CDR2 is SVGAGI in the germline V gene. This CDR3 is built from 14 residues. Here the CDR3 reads CASQRGIGSYEQYF. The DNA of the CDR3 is TGTGCCTCCCAACGGGGAATCGGGTCCTACGAGCAGTACTTC.

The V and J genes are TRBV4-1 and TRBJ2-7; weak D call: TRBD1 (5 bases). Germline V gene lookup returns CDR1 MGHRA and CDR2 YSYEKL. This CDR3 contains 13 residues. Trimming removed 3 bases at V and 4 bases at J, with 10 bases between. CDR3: CASSQGLWYEQYF. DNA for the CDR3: TGCGCCAGCAGCCAGGGGCTCTGGTACGAGCAGTACTTC.

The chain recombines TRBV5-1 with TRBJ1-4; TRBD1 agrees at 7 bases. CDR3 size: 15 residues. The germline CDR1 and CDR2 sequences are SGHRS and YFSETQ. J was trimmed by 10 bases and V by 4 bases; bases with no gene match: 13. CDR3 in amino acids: CASSESQGHMAKLFF. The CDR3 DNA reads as TGCGCCAGCAGCGAATCACAGGGGCATATGGCAAAACTGTTTTTT.

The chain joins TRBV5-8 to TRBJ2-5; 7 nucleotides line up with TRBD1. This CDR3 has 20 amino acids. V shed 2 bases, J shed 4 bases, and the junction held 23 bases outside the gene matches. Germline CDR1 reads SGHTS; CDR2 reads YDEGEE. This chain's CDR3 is CASSFKGAFYSGRYLETQYF. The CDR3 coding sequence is TGTGCCAGCAGCTTCAAGGGGGCCTTTTACTCCGGTCGCTACCTAGAGACCCAGTACTTC.

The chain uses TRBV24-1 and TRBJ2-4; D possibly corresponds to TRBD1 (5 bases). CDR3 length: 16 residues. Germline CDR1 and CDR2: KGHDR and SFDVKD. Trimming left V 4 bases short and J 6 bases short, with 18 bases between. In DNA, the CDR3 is TGTGCCACCAGTGAAAGAGTCGGGCAGGGCACAAACATTCAGTACTTC. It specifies CATSERVGQGTNIQYF.

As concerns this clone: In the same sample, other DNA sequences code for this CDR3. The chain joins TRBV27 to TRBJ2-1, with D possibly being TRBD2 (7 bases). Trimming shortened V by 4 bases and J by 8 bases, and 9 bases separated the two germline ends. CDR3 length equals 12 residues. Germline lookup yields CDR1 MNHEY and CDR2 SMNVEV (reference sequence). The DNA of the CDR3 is TGTGCCAGCAGTTCCGGGGGGCATGAGCAGTTCTTC. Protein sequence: CASSSGGHEQFF.

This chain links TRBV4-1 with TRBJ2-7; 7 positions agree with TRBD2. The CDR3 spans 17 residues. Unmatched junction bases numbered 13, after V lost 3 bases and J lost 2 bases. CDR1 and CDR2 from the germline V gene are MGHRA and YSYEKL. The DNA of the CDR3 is TGCGCCAGCAGCCAGGGGGGGTGGGGGAAGCTCGCCTACGAGCAGTACTTC. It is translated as CASSQGGWGKLAYEQYF.

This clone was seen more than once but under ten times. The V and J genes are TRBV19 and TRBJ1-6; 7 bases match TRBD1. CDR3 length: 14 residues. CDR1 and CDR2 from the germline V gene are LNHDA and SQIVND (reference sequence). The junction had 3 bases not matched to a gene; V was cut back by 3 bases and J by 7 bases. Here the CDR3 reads CASSIGTANSPLHF. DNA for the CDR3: TGTGCCAGTAGTATCGGGACAGCGAATTCACCCCTCCACTTT.

CDR3 amino acids: CASSPGTGRLSGANVLTF. The CDR3 region has the DNA TGTGCCAGCTCACCCGGGACAGGACGTTTATCTGGGGCCAACGTCCTGACTTTC. V and J are TRBV18 and TRBJ2-6; the match to TRBD1 covers 8 bases. Germline lookup yields CDR1 KGHSH and CDR2 LQKENI. V was pared by 3 bases and J by 1 base, with 8 bases of the junction left unmatched. CDR3 size: 18 residues.

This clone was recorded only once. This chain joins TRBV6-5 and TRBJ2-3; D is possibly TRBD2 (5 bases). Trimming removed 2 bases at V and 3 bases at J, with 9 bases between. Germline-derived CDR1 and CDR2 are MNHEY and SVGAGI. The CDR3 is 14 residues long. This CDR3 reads CASSYRERTDTQYF. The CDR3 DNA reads TGTGCCAGCAGTTACAGGGAGAGGACAGATACGCAGTATTTT.

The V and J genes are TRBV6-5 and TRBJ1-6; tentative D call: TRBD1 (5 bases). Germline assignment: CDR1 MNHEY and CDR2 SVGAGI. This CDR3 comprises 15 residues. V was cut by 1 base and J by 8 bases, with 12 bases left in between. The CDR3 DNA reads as TGTGCCAGCAGTTACTTTTCAGGGTTAGATTCACCCCTCCACTTT. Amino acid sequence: CASSYFSGLDSPLHF.

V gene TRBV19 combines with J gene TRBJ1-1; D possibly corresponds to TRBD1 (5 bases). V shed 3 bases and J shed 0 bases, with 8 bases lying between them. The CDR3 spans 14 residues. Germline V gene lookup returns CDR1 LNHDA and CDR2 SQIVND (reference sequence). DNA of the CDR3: TGTGCCAGTAGTATTCCAGGGCTGAACACTGAAGCTTTCTTT. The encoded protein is CASSIPGLNTEAFF.

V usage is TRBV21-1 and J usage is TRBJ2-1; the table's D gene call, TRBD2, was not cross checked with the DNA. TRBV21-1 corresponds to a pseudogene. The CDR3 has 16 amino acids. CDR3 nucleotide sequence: TGTGCCAGCAGCAAAGTACGAGCGAGATCCTACAATGAGCAGTTCTTC. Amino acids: CASSKVRARSYNEQFF.

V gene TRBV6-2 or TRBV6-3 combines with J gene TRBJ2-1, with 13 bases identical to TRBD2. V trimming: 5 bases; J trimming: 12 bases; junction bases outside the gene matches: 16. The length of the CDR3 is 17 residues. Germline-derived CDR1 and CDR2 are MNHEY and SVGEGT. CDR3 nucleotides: TGTGCCAGCAGTCCCTCGGGAGGTACTAGCGGGGGGGCCGGGCAGTTCTTC. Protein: CASSPSGGTSGGAGQFF.

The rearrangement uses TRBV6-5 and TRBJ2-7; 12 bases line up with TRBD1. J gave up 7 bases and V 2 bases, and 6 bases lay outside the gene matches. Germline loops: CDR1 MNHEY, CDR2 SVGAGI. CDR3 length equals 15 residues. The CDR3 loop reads CASSYPGQGATEQYF. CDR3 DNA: TGTGCCAGCAGTTACCCGGGACAGGGGGCTACTGAGCAGTACTTC.

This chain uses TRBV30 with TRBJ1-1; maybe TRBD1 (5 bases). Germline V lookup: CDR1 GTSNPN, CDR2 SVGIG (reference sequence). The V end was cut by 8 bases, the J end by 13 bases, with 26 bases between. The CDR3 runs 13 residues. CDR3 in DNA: TGTGCCCTCCGTGGGGGGGTGGGAGGGCAAGGTTTCTTT. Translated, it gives CALRGGVGGQGFF.